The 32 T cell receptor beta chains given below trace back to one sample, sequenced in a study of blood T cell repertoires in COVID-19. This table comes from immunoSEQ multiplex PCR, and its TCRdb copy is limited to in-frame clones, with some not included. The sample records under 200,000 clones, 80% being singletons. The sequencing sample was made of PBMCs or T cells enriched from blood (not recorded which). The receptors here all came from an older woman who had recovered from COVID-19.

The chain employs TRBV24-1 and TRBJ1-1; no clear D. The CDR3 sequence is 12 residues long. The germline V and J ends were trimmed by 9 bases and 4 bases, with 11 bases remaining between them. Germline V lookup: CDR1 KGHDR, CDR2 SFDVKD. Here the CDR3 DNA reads TGTGCCACCGGCCGAAAATTCACTGAAGCTTTCTTT. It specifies CATGRKFTEAFF.

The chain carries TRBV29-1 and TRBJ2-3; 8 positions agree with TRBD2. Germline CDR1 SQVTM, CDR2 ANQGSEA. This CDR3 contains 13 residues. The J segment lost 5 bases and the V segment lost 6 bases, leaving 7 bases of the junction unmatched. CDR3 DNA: TGCAGCGTACTCGGGGGGGCGAGAGATACGCAGTATTTT. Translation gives CSVLGGARDTQYF.

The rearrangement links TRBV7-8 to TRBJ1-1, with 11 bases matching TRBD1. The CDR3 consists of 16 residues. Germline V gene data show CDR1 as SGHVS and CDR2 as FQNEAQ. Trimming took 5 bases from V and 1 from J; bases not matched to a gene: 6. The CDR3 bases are TGTGCCAGCAGCAGATACGGGACAGGGGGGAACACTGAAGCTTTCTTT. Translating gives CASSRYGTGGNTEAFF.

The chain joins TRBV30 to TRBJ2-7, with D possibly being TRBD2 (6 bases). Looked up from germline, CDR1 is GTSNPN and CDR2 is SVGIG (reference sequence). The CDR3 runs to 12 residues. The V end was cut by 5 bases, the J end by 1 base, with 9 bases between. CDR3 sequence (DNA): TGTGCCTGGTCGCTAGCGTCCTACGAGCAGTACTTC. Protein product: CAWSLASYEQYF. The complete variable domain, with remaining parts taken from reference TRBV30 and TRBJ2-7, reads SQTIHQWPATLVQPVGSPLSLECTVEGTSNPNLYWYRQAAGRGLQLLFYSVGIGQISSEVPQNLSASRPQDRQFILSSKKLLLSDSGFYLCAWSLASYEQYFGPGTRLTVT.

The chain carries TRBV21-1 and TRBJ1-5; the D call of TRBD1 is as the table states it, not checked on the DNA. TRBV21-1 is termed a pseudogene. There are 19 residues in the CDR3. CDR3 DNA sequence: TGTGCCAGCAGCAAATCGGTACAGGGGTTTAAAATTGGCAATCAGCCCCAGCATTTT. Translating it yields CASSKSVQGFKIGNQPQHF.

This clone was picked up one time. CDR3 sequence (DNA): TGTGCCAGCAGCTTAGCGAAGCGGGGGGGTTACAATGAGCAGTTCTTC. Translating gives CASSLAKRGGYNEQFF. The chain recombines TRBV7-9 with TRBJ2-1; 10 nucleotides line up with TRBD2. V shed 0 bases, J shed 4 bases, and the junction held 3 bases outside the gene matches. The CDR3 is 16 residues long. Germline-derived CDR1 and CDR2 are SEHNR and FQNEAQ (reference sequence).

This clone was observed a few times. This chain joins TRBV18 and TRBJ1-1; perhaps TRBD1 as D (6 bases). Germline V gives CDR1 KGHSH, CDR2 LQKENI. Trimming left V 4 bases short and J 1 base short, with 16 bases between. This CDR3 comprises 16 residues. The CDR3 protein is CASSLSAGAQNTEAFF. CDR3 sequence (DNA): TGTGCCAGCTCACTGTCTGCAGGGGCTCAGAACACTGAAGCTTTCTTT.

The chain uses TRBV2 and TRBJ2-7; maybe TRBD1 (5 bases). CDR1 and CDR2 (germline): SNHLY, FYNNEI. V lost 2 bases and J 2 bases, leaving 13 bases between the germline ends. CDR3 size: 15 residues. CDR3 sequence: CASSEIRTYTYEQYF. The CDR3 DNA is TGTGCCAGCAGTGAAATCCGGACATACACCTACGAGCAGTACTTC.

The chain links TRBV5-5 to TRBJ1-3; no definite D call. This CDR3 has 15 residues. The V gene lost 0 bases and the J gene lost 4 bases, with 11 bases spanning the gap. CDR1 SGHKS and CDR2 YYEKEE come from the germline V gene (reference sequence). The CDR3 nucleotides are TGTGCCAGCAGCTTGGGTCTAGAGTCCGGAAACACCATATATTTT. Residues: CASSLGLESGNTIYF.

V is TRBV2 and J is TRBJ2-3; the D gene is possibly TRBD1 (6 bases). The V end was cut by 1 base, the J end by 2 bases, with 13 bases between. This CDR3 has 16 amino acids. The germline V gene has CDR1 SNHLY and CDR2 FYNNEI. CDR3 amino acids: CASSEEGVGFTDTQYF. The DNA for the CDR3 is TGTGCCAGCAGTGAAGAGGGGGTAGGGTTCACAGATACGCAGTATTTT.

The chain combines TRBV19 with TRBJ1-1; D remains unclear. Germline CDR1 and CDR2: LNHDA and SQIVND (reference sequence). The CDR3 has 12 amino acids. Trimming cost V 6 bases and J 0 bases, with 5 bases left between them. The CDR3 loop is CASSYVNTEAFF. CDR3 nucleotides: TGTGCCAGTAGCTACGTGAACACTGAAGCTTTCTTT. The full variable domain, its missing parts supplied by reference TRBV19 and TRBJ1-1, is DGGITQSPKYLFRKEGQNVTLSCEQNLNHDAMYWYRQDPGQGLRLIYYSQIVNDFQKGDIAEGYSVSREKKESFPLTVTSAQKNPTAFYLCASSYVNTEAFFGQGTRLTVV.

CDR3 bases: TGTGCCAGCAGCTTGAAGGCGGGACAGCCCTACGAGCAGTACTTC. It yields the protein CASSLKAGQPYEQYF. The chain couples TRBV5-4 to TRBJ2-7, with a possible D match to TRBD1 (7 bases). The CDR3 length is 15 residues. The V gene lost 1 base and the J gene lost 2 bases, with 13 bases spanning the gap. Germline lookup yields CDR1 SGHNT and CDR2 YYREEE (reference sequence).

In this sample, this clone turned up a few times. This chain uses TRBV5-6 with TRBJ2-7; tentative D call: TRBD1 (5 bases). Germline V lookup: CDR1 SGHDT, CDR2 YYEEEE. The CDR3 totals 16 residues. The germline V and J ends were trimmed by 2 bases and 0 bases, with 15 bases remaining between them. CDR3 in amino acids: CASSFFGQGSSYEQYF. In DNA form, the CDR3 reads TGTGCCAGCAGCTTTTTTGGCCAGGGCAGCTCCTACGAGCAGTACTTC.

Written as DNA, the CDR3 is TGTGCCAGCAGGACAGCGTACAATCAGCCCCAGCATTTT. It encodes CASRTAYNQPQHF. The chain has TRBV6-5 and TRBJ1-5, with D maybe TRBD1 (5 bases). The CDR3 covers 13 residues. The V and J ends lost 6 bases and 3 bases respectively, with 9 bases between them. The germline V gene encodes CDR1 MNHEY and CDR2 SVGAGI.

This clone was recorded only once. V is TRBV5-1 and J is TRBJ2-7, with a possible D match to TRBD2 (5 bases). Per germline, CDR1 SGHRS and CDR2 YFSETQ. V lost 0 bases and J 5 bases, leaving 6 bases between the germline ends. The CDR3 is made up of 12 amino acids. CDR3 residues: CASSLAGDEQYF. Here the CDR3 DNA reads TGCGCCAGCAGCTTGGCCGGGGACGAGCAGTACTTC.

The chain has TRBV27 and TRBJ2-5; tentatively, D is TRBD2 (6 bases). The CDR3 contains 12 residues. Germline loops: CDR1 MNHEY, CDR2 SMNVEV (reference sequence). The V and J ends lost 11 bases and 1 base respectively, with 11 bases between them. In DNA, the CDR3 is TGTGCCTGCGGGGCAACCCAAGAGACCCAGTACTTC. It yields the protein CACGATQETQYF.

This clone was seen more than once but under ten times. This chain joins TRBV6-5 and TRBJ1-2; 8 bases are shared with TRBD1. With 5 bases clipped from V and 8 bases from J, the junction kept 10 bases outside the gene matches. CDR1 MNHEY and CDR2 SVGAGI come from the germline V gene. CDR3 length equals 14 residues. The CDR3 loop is CASSPPGQGGGYTF. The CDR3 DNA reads TGTGCCAGCAGTCCACCCGGACAGGGAGGAGGCTACACCTTC.

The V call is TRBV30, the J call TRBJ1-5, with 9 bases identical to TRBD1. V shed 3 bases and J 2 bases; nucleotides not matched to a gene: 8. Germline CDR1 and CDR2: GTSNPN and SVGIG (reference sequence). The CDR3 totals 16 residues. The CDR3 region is CAWREKWDRGNQPQHF. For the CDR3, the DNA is TGTGCCTGGAGAGAGAAGTGGGACAGGGGCAATCAGCCCCAGCATTTT.

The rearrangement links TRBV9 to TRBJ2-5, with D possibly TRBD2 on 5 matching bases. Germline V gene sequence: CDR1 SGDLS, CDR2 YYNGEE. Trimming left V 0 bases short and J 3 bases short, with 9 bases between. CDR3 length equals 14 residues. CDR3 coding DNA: TGTGCCAGCAGCGTAGATCCGGGGAAAGAGACCCAGTACTTC. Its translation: CASSVDPGKETQYF.

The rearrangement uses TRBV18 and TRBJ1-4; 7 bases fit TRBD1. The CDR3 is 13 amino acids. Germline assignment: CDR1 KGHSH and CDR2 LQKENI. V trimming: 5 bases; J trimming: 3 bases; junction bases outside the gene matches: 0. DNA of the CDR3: TGTGCCAGCTCAGACAGGGCTAATGAAAAACTGTTTTTT. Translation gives CASSDRANEKLFF.

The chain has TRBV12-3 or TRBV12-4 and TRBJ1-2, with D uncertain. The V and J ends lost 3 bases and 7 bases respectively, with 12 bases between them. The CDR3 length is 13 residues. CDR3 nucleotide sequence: TGTGCCAGCAGTTTTGGGAGAAAGTCTGGCTACACCTTC. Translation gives CASSFGRKSGYTF.

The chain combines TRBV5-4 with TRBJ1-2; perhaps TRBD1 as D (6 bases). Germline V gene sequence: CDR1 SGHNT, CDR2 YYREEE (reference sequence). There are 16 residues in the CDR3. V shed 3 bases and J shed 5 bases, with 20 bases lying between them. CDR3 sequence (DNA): TGTGCCAGCAGCTCTCGGACTAGGGGGGATCGGTATGGCTACACCTTC. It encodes CASSSRTRGDRYGYTF.

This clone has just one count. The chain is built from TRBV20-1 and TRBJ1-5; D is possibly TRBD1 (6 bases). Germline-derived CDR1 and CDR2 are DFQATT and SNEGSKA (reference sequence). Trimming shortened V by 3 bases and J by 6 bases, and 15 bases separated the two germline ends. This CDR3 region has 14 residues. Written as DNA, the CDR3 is TGCAGTGCTAGTAAGGGGGACGGGCGTCAGCCCCAGCATTTT. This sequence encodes CSASKGDGRQPQHF.

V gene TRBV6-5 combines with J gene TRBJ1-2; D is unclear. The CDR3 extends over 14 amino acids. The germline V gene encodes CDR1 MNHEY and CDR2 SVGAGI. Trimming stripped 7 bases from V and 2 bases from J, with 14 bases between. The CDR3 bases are TGTGCCAGCATCTCGAGTGTTTTCAACTATGGCTACACCTTC. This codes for CASISSVFNYGYTF.

CDR3 residues: CASSRSWTGDFLTGANVLTF. The DNA of the CDR3 is TGTGCCAGCTCACGATCCTGGACAGGGGATTTTTTAACTGGGGCCAACGTCCTGACTTTC. V gene TRBV18 combines with J gene TRBJ2-6; TRBD1 agrees at 9 bases. CDR1 KGHSH and CDR2 LQKENI come from the germline V gene. Trimming took 4 bases from V and 2 from J; bases not matched to a gene: 15. This CDR3 spans 20 amino acids. The variable domain in full, with the rest retrieved from reference TRBV18 and TRBJ2-6, is NAGVMQNPRHLVRRRGQEARLRCSPMKGHSHVYWYRQLPEEGLKFMVYLQKENIIDESGMPKERFSAEFPKEGPSILRIQQVVRGDSAAYFCASSRSWTGDFLTGANVLTFGAGSRLTVL.

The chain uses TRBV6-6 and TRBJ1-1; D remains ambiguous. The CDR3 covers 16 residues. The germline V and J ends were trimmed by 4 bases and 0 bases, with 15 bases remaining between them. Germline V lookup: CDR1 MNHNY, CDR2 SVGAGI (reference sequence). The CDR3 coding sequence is TGTGCCAGCAGTTCCCGATCCGAGTATCTGAACACTGAAGCTTTCTTT. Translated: CASSSRSEYLNTEAFF.

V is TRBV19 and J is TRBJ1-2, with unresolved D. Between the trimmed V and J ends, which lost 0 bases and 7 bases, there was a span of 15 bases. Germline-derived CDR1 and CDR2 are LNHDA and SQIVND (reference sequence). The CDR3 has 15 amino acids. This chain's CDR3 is CASSIDPHSSGGYTF. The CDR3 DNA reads TGTGCCAGTAGTATAGATCCGCACTCCTCGGGTGGCTACACCTTC.

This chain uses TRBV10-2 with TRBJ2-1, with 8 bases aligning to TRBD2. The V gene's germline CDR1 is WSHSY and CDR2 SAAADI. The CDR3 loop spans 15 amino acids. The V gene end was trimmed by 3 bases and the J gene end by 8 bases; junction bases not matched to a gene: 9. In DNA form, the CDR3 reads TGCGCCAGCAGTGAACAACGGGGGGGCGTTTATGAGCAGTTCTTC. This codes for CASSEQRGGVYEQFF.

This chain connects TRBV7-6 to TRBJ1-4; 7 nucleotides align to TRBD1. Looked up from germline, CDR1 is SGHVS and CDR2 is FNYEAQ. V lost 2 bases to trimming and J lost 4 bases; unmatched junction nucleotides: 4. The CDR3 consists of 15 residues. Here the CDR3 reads CASSLTRDSNEKLFF. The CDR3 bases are TGTGCCAGCAGCTTAACCCGGGACAGTAATGAAAAACTGTTTTTT.

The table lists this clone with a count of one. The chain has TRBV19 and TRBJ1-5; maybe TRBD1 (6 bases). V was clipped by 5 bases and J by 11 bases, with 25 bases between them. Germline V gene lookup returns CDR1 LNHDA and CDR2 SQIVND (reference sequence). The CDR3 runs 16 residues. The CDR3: CASSLLLRTAEWAQHF. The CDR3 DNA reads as TGTGCCAGTAGTCTACTCTTACGGACAGCTGAGTGGGCCCAGCATTTT.

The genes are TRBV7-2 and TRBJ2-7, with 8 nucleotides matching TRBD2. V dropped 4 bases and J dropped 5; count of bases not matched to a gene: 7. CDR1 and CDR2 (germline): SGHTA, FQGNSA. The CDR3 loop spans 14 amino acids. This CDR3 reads CASSSPLGGDEQYF. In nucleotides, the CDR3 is TGTGCCAGCAGCTCCCCACTCGGGGGGGACGAGCAGTACTTC.

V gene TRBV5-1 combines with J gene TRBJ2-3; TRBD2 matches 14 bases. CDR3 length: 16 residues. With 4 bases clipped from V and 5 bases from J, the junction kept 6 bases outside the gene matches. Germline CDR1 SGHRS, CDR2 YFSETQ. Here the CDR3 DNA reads TGCGCCAGCAGCCGGGGACTAGCGGGGGAGTTAGATACGCAGTATTTT. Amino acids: CASSRGLAGELDTQYF.